These T cell receptor beta chains were read from a single sample in a study of blood T cell repertoires in COVID-19. Profiling relied on immunoSEQ multiplex PCR, and the TCRdb table lists in-frame clones only, not all of them. The sample has 150,000 to 200,000 clones, less than 90% seen once. Sequences were obtained from peripheral blood. The receptors come from a man between 65 and 85 years old with active or convalescent COVID-19. Both conserved end residues are part of each CDR3. D genes are given only for firm matches. The listing skips clone size in some rows; elsewhere it reads once, few, many or a size class.

d_gene	abundance	v_gene	j_gene	CDR3nt	CDR3aa
-	-	TRBV28	TRBJ1-2	TGTGCCAGCAGTTTACGACAGGCCAGCTATGGCTACACCTTC	CASSLRQASYGYTF
-	-	TRBV7-2	TRBJ1-2	TGTGCCAGCAGACCGGGAGGCGACTATGGCTACACCTTC	CASRPGGDYGYTF
TRBD1	-	TRBV6-5	TRBJ1-6	TGTGCCAGCAGCCCCGGGACAGGGCGATCACCCCTCCACTTT	CASSPGTGRSPLHF
-	-	TRBV28	TRBJ1-1	TGTGCCAGCGGACAAGGACACGGGAACACTGAAGCTTTCTTT	CASGQGHGNTEAFF
-	-	TRBV7-6	TRBJ2-1	TGTGCCAGCAGCTTAGCGCTGCGGGCTAGCGTTTACGGGGATGAGCAGTTCTTC	CASSLALRASVYGDEQFF
TRBD2	-	TRBV5-1	TRBJ2-3	TGCGCCAGCAGCTTCCCTATTCCGGGACCTAAAGGGCGGGAGGGCCGAGGAGGTACGCAGTATTTT	CASSFPIPGPKGREGRGGTQYF
-	-	TRBV6-1	TRBJ2-4	TGTGCCAGCAGGGAACGTTTTACAGACCTAGCCAAAAACATTCAGTACTTC	CASRERFTDLAKNIQYF
-	-	TRBV5-6	TRBJ1-5	TGTGCCAGCAGCTTGTTCGGGGAGAGTCAGCCCCAGCATTTT	CASSLFGESQPQHF
-	few	TRBV6-5	TRBJ2-6	TGTGCCAGCGCTACGACAGCCTCTGGGGCCAACGTCCTGACTTTC	CASATTASGANVLTF
-	-	TRBV12-3/TRBV12-4	TRBJ2-4	TGTGCCAGCCTAGGGGGGGTAGGGAACATTCAGTACTTC	CASLGGVGNIQYF
-	-	TRBV6-1	TRBJ2-5	TGTGCCAGCAGTGAATCGGGGTTCCAAGAGACCCAGTACTTC	CASSESGFQETQYF
-	-	TRBV27	TRBJ1-5	TGTGCCAGCAGTTTACCGAGCAATCAGCCCCAGCATTTT	CASSLPSNQPQHF
-	-	TRBV2	TRBJ1-5	TGTGCCAGCAGTGGGACACCTGTGGGGCCCCAGCATTTT	CASSGTPVGPQHF
TRBD1	-	TRBV5-6	TRBJ2-3	TGTGCCAGCAGCTTGGGGACAGGGGCAGATACGCAGTATTTT	CASSLGTGADTQYF
-	-	TRBV2	TRBJ1-5	TGTGCCAGCAGTGGGGGCCACGCTGCTTCTTATAGCAATCAGCCCCAGCATTTT	CASSGGHAASYSNQPQHF
-	-	TRBV5-1	TRBJ1-2	TGCGCCAGCAGCTTGGACGTCAGAAACTATGGCTACACCTTC	CASSLDVRNYGYTF
TRBD2	-	TRBV10-2	TRBJ2-1	TGCGCCAGCAGTGAGAAACGAGGCGGGGGGACGGGTGAGCAGTTCTTC	CASSEKRGGGTGEQFF
TRBD1	-	TRBV6-1	TRBJ1-3	TGTGCCAGCAGTGCCTCACAGGGGTTCTCTGGAAACACCATATATTTT	CASSASQGFSGNTIYF
TRBD2	-	TRBV9	TRBJ2-3	TGTGCCAGCAGTGATAGCGGGGGACCAGATACGCAGTATTTT	CASSDSGGPDTQYF
TRBD1	once	TRBV5-6	TRBJ2-5	TGTGCCAGCAGCCAGGGGGCTCTAGAGACCCAGTACTTC	CASSQGALETQYF
TRBD2	-	TRBV5-6	TRBJ2-3	TGTGCCAGCAGCTTGCGACTAGCGACTAGCACAGATACGCAGTATTTT	CASSLRLATSTDTQYF
-	-	TRBV9	TRBJ2-3	TGTGCCAGCAGCGTCCTGAGCGGAGGCCTCTCCCCAGATACGCAGTATTTT	CASSVLSGGLSPDTQYF
-	-	TRBV19	TRBJ1-6	TGTGCCAGCAGGTCGCAGTCCGGTGAAGGTTCACCCCTCCACTTT	CASRSQSGEGSPLHF
TRBD1	-	TRBV28	TRBJ1-5	TGTGCCAGCAGTCCCAGGACAGGGGCCGCCCCCTATAGCAATCAGCCCCAGCATTTT	CASSPRTGAAPYSNQPQHF
TRBD1	-	TRBV11-2	TRBJ1-6	TGTGCCAGCCAGCCAGGGGGTAACTATAATTCACCCCTCCACTTT	CASQPGGNYNSPLHF
-	-	TRBV28	TRBJ2-5	TGTGCCAGCAGTTTAGCTCTTGGGGGGATTGGGCAAGAGACCCAGTACTTC	CASSLALGGIGQETQYF
TRBD2	few	TRBV30	TRBJ2-1	TGTGCCTGGAGGTTGGCGGGAGGCTGGCTCTGGTTCTTC	CAWRLAGGWLWFF
TRBD1	-	TRBV7-2	TRBJ1-6	TGTGCCAGCAGCCACCGACAGGGGTCATCACCCCTCCACTTT	CASSHRQGSSPLHF
-	-	TRBV24-1	TRBJ1-2	TGTGCCACCAGTGATCAGGGCGCCTATGGCTACACCTTC	CATSDQGAYGYTF
TRBD2	-	TRBV4-3	TRBJ2-3	TGCGCCAGCAGCCAAGACGGACTAGCTGCAGATACGCAGTATTTT	CASSQDGLAADTQYF
-	-	TRBV7-2	TRBJ1-3	TGTGCCAGCAGCCATCAGGGAACTGGAAACACCATATATTTT	CASSHQGTGNTIYF
TRBD1	-	TRBV15	TRBJ2-5	TGTGCCACCAGCAGAGATCCGGGACAGTGGGAGACCCAGTACTTC	CATSRDPGQWETQYF
-	-	TRBV30	TRBJ1-5	TGTGCCTGGAGTGTATTGTTAAATCAGCCCCAGCATTTT	CAWSVLLNQPQHF